This T cell receptor (beta chain) was identified during a study of CD8+CD57+ T cells in acquired aplastic anemia. The wider study: Sorted CD4+ and CD8+ cells yielded around 3.2 ug of DNA on average. CD4+ cell libraries from healthy donors averaged about 10.8 million reads.

Whole-study findings and limits: Common to patients and controls were roughly 30 CD8+ CDR3 sequences. Significant differences in CD8+ Simpson's diversity were not observed between patients and controls.

The TCR beta profiling, which covered VDJ combination and CDR3 sequence, was carried out using genomic DNA as the template. MiXCR, applied by TCRdb to the reads, yields one record per CDR3 protein. The data contain about 210,000 distinct CDR3 sequences, 34% of them singletons. The CDR3 is 15 residues long. V trimming: 4 bases; J trimming: 0 bases; junction bases outside the gene matches: 4. Germline-derived CDR1 and CDR2 are MDHEN and SYDVKM. On this clonotype: Its antigen remains unknown.

The J gene is TRBJ1-2, the V gene TRBV28, with TRBD1 matching 8 bases. The material sequenced was sorted CD4+, CD8+, or CD8+CD57+ T cells (not recorded which) from PBMCs. The clonotype comes from a human donor in good health, serving as a control. CDR3 residues: CASSWGTGANYGYTF. The CDR3 coding sequence is TGTGCCAGCAGTTGGGGGACAGGAGCTAACTATGGCTACACCTTC.